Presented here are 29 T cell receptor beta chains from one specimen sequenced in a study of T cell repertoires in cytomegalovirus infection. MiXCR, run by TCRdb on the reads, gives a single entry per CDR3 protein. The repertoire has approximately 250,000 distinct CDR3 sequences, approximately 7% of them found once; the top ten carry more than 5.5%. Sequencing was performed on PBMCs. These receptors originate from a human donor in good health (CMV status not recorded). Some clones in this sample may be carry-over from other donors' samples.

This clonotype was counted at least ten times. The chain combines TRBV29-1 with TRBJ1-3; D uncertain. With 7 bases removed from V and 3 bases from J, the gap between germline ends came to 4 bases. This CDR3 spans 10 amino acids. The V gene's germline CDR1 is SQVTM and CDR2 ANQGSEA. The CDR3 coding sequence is TGCAGCGCTATTGGAAACACCATATATTTT. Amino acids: CSAIGNTIYF. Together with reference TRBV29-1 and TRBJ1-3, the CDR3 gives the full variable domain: SAVISQKPSRDICQRGTSLTIQCQVDSQVTMMFWYRQQPGQSLTLIATANQGSEATYESGFVIDKFPISRPNLTFSTLTVSNMSPEDSSIYLCSAIGNTIYFGEGSWLTVV.

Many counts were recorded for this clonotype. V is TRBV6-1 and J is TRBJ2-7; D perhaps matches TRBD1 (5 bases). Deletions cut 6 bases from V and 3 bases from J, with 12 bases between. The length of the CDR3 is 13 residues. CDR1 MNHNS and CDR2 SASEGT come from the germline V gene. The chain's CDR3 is CASRPGHYYEQYF. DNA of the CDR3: TGTGCCAGCAGACCTGGACATTACTACGAGCAGTACTTC.

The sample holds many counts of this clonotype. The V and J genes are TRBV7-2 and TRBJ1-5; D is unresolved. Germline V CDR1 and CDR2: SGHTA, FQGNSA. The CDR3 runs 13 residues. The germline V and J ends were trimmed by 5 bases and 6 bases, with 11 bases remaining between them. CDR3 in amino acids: CASSPGVGQPQHF. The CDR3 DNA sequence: TGTGCCAGCAGCCCCGGGGTGGGTCAGCCCCAGCATTTT. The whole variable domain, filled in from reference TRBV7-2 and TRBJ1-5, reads GAGVSQSPSNKVTEKGKDVELRCDPISGHTALYWYRQSLGQGLEFLIYFQGNSAPDKSGLPSDRFSAERTGGSVSTLTIQRTQQEDSAVYLCASSPGVGQPQHFGDGTRLSIL.

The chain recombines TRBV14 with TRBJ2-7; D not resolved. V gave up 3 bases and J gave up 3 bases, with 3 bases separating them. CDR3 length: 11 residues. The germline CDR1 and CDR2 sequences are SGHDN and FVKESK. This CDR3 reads CASSQLYEQYF. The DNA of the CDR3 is TGTGCCAGCAGCCAGCTCTACGAGCAGTACTTC.

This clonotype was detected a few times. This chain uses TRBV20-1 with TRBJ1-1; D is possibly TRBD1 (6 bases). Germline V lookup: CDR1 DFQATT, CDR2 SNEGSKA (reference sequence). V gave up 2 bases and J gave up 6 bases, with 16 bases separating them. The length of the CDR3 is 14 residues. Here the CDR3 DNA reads TGCAGTGCTAGAAAATCGGGGGGGGCGTCTGAAGCTTTCTTT. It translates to CSARKSGGASEAFF.

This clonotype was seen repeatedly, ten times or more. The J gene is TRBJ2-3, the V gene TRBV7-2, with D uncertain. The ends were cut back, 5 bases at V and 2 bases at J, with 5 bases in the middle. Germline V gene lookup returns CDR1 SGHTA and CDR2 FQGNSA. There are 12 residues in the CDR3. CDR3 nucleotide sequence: TGTGCCAGCAGCAGATTCACAGATACGCAGTATTTT. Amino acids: CASSRFTDTQYF.

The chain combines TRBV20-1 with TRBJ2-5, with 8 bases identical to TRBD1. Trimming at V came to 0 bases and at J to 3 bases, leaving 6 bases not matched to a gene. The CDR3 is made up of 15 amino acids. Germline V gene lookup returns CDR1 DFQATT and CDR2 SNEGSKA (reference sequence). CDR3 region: CSARDSPTGEETQYF. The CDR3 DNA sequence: TGCAGTGCTAGAGATAGTCCGACAGGGGAAGAGACCCAGTACTTC.

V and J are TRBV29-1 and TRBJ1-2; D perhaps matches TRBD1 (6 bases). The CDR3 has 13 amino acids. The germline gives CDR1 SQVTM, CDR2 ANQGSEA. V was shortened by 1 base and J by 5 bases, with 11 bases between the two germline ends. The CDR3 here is CSVEARTEYGYTF. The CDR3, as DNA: TGCAGCGTTGAAGCGCGGACAGAGTATGGCTACACCTTC.

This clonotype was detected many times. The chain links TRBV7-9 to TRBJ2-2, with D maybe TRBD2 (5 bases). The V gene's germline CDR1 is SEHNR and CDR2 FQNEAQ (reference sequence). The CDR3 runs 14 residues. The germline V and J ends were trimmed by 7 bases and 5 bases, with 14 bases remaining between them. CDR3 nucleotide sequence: TGTGCCAGCACCAAATACAGCGGAACCGGGGAGCTGTTTTTT. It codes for CASTKYSGTGELFF.

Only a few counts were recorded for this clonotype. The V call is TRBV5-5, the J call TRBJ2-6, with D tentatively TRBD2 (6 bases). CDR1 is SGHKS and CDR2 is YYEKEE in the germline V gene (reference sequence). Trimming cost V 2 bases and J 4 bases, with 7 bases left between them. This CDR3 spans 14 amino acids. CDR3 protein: CASSLGRGANVLTF. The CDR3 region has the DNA TGTGCCAGCAGCTTAGGGAGGGGGGCCAACGTCCTGACTTTC.

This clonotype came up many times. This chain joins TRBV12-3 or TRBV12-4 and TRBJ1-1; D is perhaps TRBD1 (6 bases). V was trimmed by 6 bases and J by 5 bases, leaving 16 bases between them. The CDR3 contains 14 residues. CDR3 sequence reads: CASRRDIGVTEAFF. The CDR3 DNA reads TGTGCCAGCAGAAGGGACATTGGAGTAACTGAAGCTTTCTTT.

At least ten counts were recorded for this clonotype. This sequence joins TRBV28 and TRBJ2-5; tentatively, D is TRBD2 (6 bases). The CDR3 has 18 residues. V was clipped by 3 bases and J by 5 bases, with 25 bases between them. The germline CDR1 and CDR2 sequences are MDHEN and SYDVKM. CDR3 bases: TGTGCCAGCAGTTTCGCCCTCAAAGACTTTGCGGGGTGGGAGACCCAGTACTTC. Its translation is CASSFALKDFAGWETQYF.

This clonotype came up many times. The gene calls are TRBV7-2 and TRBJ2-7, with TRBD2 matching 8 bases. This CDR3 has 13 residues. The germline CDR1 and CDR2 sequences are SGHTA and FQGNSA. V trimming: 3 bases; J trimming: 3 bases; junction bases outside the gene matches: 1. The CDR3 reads CASSLTSVYEQYF. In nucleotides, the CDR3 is TGTGCCAGCAGCTTGACTAGCGTCTACGAGCAGTACTTC.

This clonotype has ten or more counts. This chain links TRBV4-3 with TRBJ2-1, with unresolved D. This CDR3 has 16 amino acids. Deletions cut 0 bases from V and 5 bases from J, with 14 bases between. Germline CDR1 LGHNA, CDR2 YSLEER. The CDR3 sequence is CASSQDLARHDNEQFF. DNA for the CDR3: TGCGCCAGCAGCCAAGATTTGGCCCGACACGACAATGAGCAGTTCTTC.

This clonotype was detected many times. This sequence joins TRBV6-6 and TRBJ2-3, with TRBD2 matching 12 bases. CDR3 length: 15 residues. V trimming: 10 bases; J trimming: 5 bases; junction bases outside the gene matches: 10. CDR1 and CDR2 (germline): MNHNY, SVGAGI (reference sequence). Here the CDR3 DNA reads TGTGCCACCCTAGCGGGGGGGTGGGGAGTAGATACGCAGTATTTT. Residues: CATLAGGWGVDTQYF.

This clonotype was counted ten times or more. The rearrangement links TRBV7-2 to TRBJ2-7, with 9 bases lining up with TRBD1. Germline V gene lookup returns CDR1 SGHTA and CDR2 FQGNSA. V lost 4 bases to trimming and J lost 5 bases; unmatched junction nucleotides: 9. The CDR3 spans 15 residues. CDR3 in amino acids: CASSSRPGQGNEQYF. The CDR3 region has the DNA TGTGCCAGCAGCTCAAGACCGGGACAGGGTAACGAGCAGTACTTC.

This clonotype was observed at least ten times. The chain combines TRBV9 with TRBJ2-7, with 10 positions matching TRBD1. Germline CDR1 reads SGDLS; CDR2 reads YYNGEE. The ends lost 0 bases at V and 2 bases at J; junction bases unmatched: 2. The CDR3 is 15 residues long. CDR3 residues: CASSVGGQGAYEQYF. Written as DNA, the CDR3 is TGTGCCAGCAGCGTAGGCGGACAGGGGGCCTACGAGCAGTACTTC. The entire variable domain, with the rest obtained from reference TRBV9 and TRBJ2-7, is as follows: DSGVTQTPKHLITATGQRVTLRCSPRSGDLSVYWYQQSLDQGLQFLIQYYNGEERAKGNILERFSAQQFPDLHSELNLSSLELGDSALYFCASSVGGQGAYEQYFGPGTRLTVT.

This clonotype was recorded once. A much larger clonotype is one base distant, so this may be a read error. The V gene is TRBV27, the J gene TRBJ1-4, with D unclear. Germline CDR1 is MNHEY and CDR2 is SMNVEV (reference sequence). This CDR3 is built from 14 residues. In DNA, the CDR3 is TGTGCCACCAGTTCAAGGCGGGCAAATGAAAAACTGTTTTTT. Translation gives CATSSRRANEKLFF.

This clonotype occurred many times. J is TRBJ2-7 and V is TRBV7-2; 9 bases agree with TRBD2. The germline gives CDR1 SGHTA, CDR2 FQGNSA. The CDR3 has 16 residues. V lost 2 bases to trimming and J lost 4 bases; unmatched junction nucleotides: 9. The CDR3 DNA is TGTGCCAGCAGCTTATATCCCCTAGCGGGGCGGTACGAGCAGTACTTC. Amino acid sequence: CASSLYPLAGRYEQYF.

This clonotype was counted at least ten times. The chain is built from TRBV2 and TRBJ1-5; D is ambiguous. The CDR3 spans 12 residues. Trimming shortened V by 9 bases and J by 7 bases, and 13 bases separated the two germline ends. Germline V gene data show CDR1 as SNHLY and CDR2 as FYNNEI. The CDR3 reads CASEQEGQPQHF. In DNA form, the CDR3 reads TGTGCCAGTGAGCAGGAGGGCCAGCCCCAGCATTTT.

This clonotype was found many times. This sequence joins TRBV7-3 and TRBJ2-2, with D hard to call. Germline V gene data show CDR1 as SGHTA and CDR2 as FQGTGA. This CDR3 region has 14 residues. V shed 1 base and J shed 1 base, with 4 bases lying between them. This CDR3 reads CASSLSQNTGELFF. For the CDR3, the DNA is TGTGCCAGCAGCTTAAGTCAGAACACCGGGGAGCTGTTTTTT. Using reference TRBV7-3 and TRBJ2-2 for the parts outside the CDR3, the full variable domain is GAGVSQTPSNKVTEKGKYVELRCDPISGHTALYWYRQSLGQGPEFLIYFQGTGAADDSGLPNDRFFAVRPEGSVSTLKIQRTERGDSAVYLCASSLSQNTGELFFGEGSRLTVL.

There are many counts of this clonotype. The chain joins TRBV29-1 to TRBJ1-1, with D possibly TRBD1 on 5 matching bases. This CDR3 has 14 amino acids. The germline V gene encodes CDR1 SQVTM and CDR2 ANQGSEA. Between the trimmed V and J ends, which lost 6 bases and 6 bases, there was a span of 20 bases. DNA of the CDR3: TGCAGCGTCGTCCTAGGGGAAGTTAACTCTGAAGCTTTCTTT. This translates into CSVVLGEVNSEAFF.

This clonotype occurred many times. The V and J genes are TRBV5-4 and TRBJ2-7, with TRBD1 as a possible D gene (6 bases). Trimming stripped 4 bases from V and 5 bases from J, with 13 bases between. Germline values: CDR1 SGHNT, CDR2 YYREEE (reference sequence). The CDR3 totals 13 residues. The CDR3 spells CASSLNRVDEQYF. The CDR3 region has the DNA TGTGCCAGCAGCCTGAACAGGGTGGACGAGCAGTACTTC.

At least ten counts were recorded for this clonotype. The CDR3 spells CASSLQGAGDTQYF. The CDR3 bases are TGTGCCAGCAGTTTGCAGGGGGCAGGAGATACGCAGTATTTT. The J gene is TRBJ2-3, the V gene TRBV12-3 or TRBV12-4; 8 bases are shared with TRBD1. There are 14 residues in the CDR3. V was pared by 3 bases and J by 5 bases, with 4 bases of the junction left unmatched.

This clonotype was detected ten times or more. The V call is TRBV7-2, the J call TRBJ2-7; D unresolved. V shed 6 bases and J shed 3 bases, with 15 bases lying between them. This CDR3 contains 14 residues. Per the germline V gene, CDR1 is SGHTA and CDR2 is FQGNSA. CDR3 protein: CASRAPERHYEQYF. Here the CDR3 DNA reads TGTGCCAGCAGGGCCCCGGAGAGACACTACGAGCAGTACTTC.

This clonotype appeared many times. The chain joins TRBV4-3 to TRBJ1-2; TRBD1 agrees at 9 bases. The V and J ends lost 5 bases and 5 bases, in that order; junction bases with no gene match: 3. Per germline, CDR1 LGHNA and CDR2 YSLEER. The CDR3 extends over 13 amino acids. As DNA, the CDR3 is TGCGCCAGCAGCTCGGACAGGGGATATGGCTACACCTTC. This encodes CASSSDRGYGYTF.

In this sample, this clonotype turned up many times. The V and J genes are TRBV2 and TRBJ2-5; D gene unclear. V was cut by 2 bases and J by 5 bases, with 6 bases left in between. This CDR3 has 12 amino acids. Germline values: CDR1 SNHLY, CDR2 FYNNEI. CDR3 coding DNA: TGTGCCAGCAGTGAACGTGACGAGACCCAGTACTTC. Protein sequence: CASSERDETQYF.

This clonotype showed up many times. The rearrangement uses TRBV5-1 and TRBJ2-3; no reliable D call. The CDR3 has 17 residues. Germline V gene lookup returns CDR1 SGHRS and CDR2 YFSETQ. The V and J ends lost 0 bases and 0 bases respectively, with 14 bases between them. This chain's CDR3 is CASSLGLLQSSTDTQYF. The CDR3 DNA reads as TGCGCCAGCAGCTTGGGGCTCCTTCAATCTAGCACAGATACGCAGTATTTT.

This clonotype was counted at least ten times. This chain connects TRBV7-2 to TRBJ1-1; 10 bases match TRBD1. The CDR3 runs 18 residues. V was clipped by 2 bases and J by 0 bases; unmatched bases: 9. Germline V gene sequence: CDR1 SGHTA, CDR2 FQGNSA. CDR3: CASSLPDRGLIVNTEAFF. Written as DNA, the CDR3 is TGTGCCAGCAGCTTACCTGACAGGGGGCTAATCGTGAACACTGAAGCTTTCTTT.